The rows below give T cell receptor beta chains drawn from one sample of a study of response to subunit inactivated influenza vaccine. One entry per CDR3 protein results from TCRdb running MiXCR on the RT-PCR reads. The data show about 800,000 distinct CDR3 sequences, around 21% seen once. The sequencing here drew on PBMCs from blood, taken roughly 5 days after vaccination. The source of these receptors is a man between 45 and 60 years old who received an inactivated influenza vaccine. Both conserved end residues are part of each CDR3. A D gene is named only where the DNA matches it firmly. Not every row has a clone size; where given, it reads once, few, many or a size class.

TRBJ2-5 . TRBV9 many CASSVGTVGQETQYF TGTGCCAGCAGCGTAGGGACAGTCGGACAAGAGACCCAGTACTTC
TRBJ2-7 . TRBV29-1 few CSVEKVGTYEQYF TGCAGCGTTGAAAAGGTCGGAACGTACGAGCAGTACTTC
TRBJ1-2 . TRBV6-2/TRBV6-3 . CASSYAAALVNYGYTF TGTGCCAGCAGTTACGCGGCAGCCTTAGTGAACTATGGCTACACCTTC
TRBJ2-1 TRBD1 TRBV6-2/TRBV6-3 many CASTPGQGAYNEQFF TGTGCCAGCACACCGGGACAGGGGGCTTACAATGAGCAGTTCTTC
TRBJ2-3 . TRBV4-2 few CASSQRTAGLRTQYF TGTGCCAGCAGCCAACGGACAGCGGGGCTGAGAACGCAGTATTTT
TRBJ2-3 TRBD2 TRBV11-1 once CASSRGTSGFADTQYF TGTGCCAGCAGCCGCGGGACTAGCGGGTTCGCAGATACGCAGTATTTT
TRBJ2-3 . TRBV20-1 few CSARGGRNSDTQYF TGCAGTGCTAGAGGAGGGAGAAATTCAGATACGCAGTATTTT
TRBJ1-1 . TRBV5-1 few CASSIGTLNTEAFF TGCGCCAGCAGCATCGGGACACTGAACACTGAAGCTTTCTTT
TRBJ2-3 . TRBV7-6 . CATSGAGAQYF TGTGCCACATCAGGGGCTGGGGCGCAGTATTTT
TRBJ2-1 . TRBV7-2 . CASSLLIGDNNEQFF TGTGCCAGCAGCTTACTAATTGGGGACAACAATGAGCAGTTCTTC
TRBJ2-1 . TRBV27 few CASTHSSSYNEQFF TGTGCCAGCACCCACAGCAGCTCCTACAATGAGCAGTTCTTC
TRBJ2-5 . TRBV20-1 few CSARGGLGGETQYF TGCAGTGCTAGGGGGGGCCTTGGAGGGGAGACCCAGTACTTC
TRBJ1-2 . TRBV12-3/TRBV12-4 . CASSMDSNYGYTF TGTGCCAGCAGTATGGACAGTAACTATGGCTACACCTTC
TRBJ2-5 . TRBV9 . CASSFEPEGQETQYF TGTGCCAGCAGCTTCGAACCGGAGGGCCAGGAGACCCAGTACTTC
TRBJ1-4 TRBD1 TRBV6-5 once CASSETGDSLFF TGTGCCAGCAGCGAGACAGGGGATTCGCTGTTTTTT
TRBJ2-7 . TRBV7-9 . CASSGPLVGRYEQYF TGTGCCAGCAGCGGTCCCCTGGTCGGAAGATACGAGCAGTACTTC
TRBJ2-7 . TRBV12-3/TRBV12-4 . CASSLAVGGFYEQYF TGTGCCAGCAGTTTAGCGGTAGGGGGGTTCTACGAGCAGTACTTC
TRBJ2-3 TRBD1 TRBV10-3 . CAISDSTGGVTDTQYF TGTGCCATCAGTGACTCGACAGGGGGGGTTACAGATACGCAGTATTTT
TRBJ2-3 . TRBV7-3 . CASSRQGLTDTQYF TGTGCCAGCAGTCGACAGGGACTCACAGATACGCAGTATTTT
TRBJ1-5 . TRBV4-1 . CASSPRYSIYQPQHF TGCGCCAGCAGCCCCCGGTATTCGATCTATCAGCCCCAGCATTTT
TRBJ2-6 TRBD1 TRBV19 few CASSITTGGSPGANVLTF TGTGCCAGTAGTATTACGACAGGGGGGAGCCCTGGGGCCAACGTCCTGACTTTC
TRBJ2-5 TRBD2 TRBV4-3 . CASSPGLASEETQYF TGCGCCAGCAGCCCGGGACTAGCGTCAGAAGAGACCCAGTACTTC
TRBJ1-1 . TRBV11-2 . CASSLGTPSGDTEAFF TGTGCCAGCAGCTTAGGAACTCCTTCGGGGGACACTGAAGCTTTCTTT
TRBJ2-5 . TRBV5-1 . CASSFYAGETQYF TGCGCCAGCAGCTTCTATGCCGGCGAGACCCAGTACTTC
TRBJ1-2 . TRBV7-2 few CASSSSRAGGYTF TGTGCCAGCAGCAGCTCGAGGGCTGGGGGCTACACCTTC
TRBJ2-3 . TRBV20-1 . CSARAAGTIVWTDTQYF TGCAGTGCTAGAGCGGCGGGGACAATTGTTTGGACAGATACGCAGTATTTT
TRBJ2-4 . TRBV10-2 . CASSELESLAKNIQYF TGCGCCAGCAGTGAGCTAGAGAGTTTAGCCAAAAACATTCAGTACTTC
TRBJ1-2 . TRBV7-9 few CASSLYLSAGPYGYTF TGTGCCAGCAGTCTCTACTTGTCCGCCGGCCCCTATGGCTACACCTTC
TRBJ1-1 . TRBV28 few CASSFPERTEAFF TGTGCCAGCAGTTTTCCCGAGCGAACTGAAGCTTTCTTT
TRBJ2-2 . TRBV7-9 . CASSLGVGNTGELFF TGTGCCAGCAGCTTAGGGGTCGGGAACACCGGGGAGCTGTTTTTT
TRBJ1-1 . TRBV6-2/TRBV6-3 few CASRRDSNTEAFF TGTGCCAGCAGGCGCGACAGTAACACTGAAGCTTTCTTT
TRBJ2-3 . TRBV5-5 . CASSLRGTTATQYF TGTGCCAGCAGCTTGAGGGGGACCACAGCTACGCAGTATTTT
TRBJ2-2 TRBD2 TRBV12-3/TRBV12-4 . CASSFPSGRAGTGELFF TGTGCCAGCAGTTTCCCTAGCGGGAGGGCCGGCACCGGGGAGCTGTTTTTT
TRBJ2-7 . TRBV6-2/TRBV6-3 few CASSYVDEQYF TGTGCCAGCAGTTACGTCGACGAGCAGTACTTC
TRBJ2-1 . TRBV7-3 . CASSLNTPDNEQFF TGTGCCAGCAGCTTAAATACCCCGGACAATGAGCAGTTCTTC
TRBJ1-1 TRBD1 TRBV20-1 . CSAILTGVGTEAFF TGCAGTGCTATCCTAACAGGGGTTGGAACTGAAGCTTTCTTT
TRBJ1-1 . TRBV3-1 few CASSQAGREAFF TGTGCCAGCAGCCAAGCCGGAAGAGAAGCTTTCTTT
TRBJ2-6 . TRBV5-1 many CASSLGGPGANVLTF TGCGCCAGCAGCTTGGGGGGACCTGGGGCCAACGTCCTGACTTTC
TRBJ2-7 . TRBV15 . CATSRGFVRSTYEQYF TGTGCCACCAGCAGGGGCTTTGTGCGGAGCACCTACGAGCAGTACTTC
TRBJ2-2 . TRBV10-3 few CAINGLQGGGTGELFF TGTGCCATCAACGGTCTGCAGGGTGGCGGGACCGGGGAGCTGTTTTTT
TRBJ1-2 . TRBV20-1 few CSASLWGAQYGYTF TGCAGTGCTTCCCTTTGGGGGGCTCAGTATGGCTACACCTTC
TRBJ1-2 . TRBV6-2/TRBV6-3 . CASSYGAGYTF TGTGCCAGCAGTTATGGCGCTGGCTACACCTTC
TRBJ2-4 . TRBV28 few CASSKYGRTWYF TGTGCCAGCAGTAAATACGGCAGGACATGGTACTTC
TRBJ2-1 . TRBV5-1 . CASSPFRGRYDEQFF TGCGCCAGCAGCCCATTCAGAGGAAGGTATGATGAGCAGTTCTTC
TRBJ2-6 . TRBV27 few CASSFFDSSGANVLTF TGTGCCAGCAGTTTCTTCGACAGCTCTGGGGCCAACGTCCTGACTTTC
TRBJ2-7 . TRBV5-1 few CASSPRGVSYEQYF TGCGCCAGCAGCCCCAGGGGAGTTTCCTACGAGCAGTACTTC